The clone carrying this T cell receptor (beta chain) came up once. The data derive from a study of blood T cell repertoires in COVID-19. Study overall: Italy, Spain and the United States were the sources of the convalescent and acute COVID-19 samples. T cells, B-cell-depleted T cells, or PBMCs supplied cDNA or gDNA.

Clones were read by immunoSEQ multiplex PCR, and TCRdb kept only the in-frame ones, dropping some. Of under 200,000 clones in the sample, about 86% were seen once. It was during active infection that Seattle patients were enrolled and then longitudinally followed. Germline-derived CDR1 and CDR2 are SGHNT and YENEEA. Trimming removed 5 bases from V and 4 bases from J, with 20 bases in between. The CDR3 totals 16 residues. This rearrangement joins TRBV11-3 to TRBJ2-5; the D gene is possibly TRBD1 (6 bases). This TCR was sampled from an older woman with COVID-19, enrolled during active disease. Sequenced material: peripheral blood. In DNA form, the CDR3 reads TGTGCCAGCAGCCCCCGGACAGTTTCGACCGGAGAGACCCAGTACTTC. It is translated as CASSPRTVSTGETQYF.